These 27 T cell receptor beta chains share one sample of origin, sequenced in a study of blood T cell repertoires in COVID-19 (dated by TCRdb to the early 2020s). The library was produced with the immunoSEQ multiplex PCR assay. TCRdb re-hosts the immuneACCESS table, in-frame sequences only. Its copies lack some clones; in the studies checked, an unresolved V gene accounts for under half of them, and the cause for the rest is not known. In all, the sample holds fewer than 200,000 clones, and approximately 82% of those were seen once. Of the sample, approximately 4.4% falls within the top ten clones. The specimen sequenced was PBMCs or T cells enriched from blood (not recorded which). The receptor source for this set is a woman in her 50s who had recovered from COVID-19.

In its sample, this clone was seen once. V usage is TRBV9 and J usage is TRBJ1-2, with D uncertain. The germline gives CDR1 SGDLS, CDR2 YYNGEE. The CDR3 length is 14 residues. Trimming stripped 6 bases from V and 2 bases from J, with 14 bases between. Here the CDR3 reads CASNTFAENYGYTF. The CDR3, as DNA: TGTGCCAGCAACACGTTCGCGGAGAACTATGGCTACACCTTC.

V gene TRBV9 combines with J gene TRBJ2-3; the D gene is possibly TRBD1 (6 bases). The V gene lost 4 bases and the J gene lost 2 bases, with 14 bases spanning the gap. The CDR3 is 15 amino acids. Looked up from germline, CDR1 is SGDLS and CDR2 is YYNGEE. The CDR3 coding sequence is TGTGCCAGCAGCCTCAGGGGTTCCCCCACAGATACGCAGTATTTT. Its translation is CASSLRGSPTDTQYF.

The rearrangement joins TRBV5-1 to TRBJ1-2; no definite D call. V lost 1 base to trimming and J lost 4 bases, with 20 bases between them. This CDR3 is built from 17 residues. Germline CDR1 and CDR2: SGHRS and YFSETQ. The CDR3 here is CASSLMAAELRSYGYTF. CDR3 DNA sequence: TGCGCCAGCAGCTTGATGGCAGCAGAACTAAGGTCCTATGGCTACACCTTC.

The V and J genes are TRBV27 and TRBJ1-5; D gene uncertain. The V and J ends lost 3 bases and 1 base respectively, with 10 bases between them. The CDR3 is 15 residues long. Germline CDR1 reads MNHEY; CDR2 reads SMNVEV (reference sequence). The CDR3 sequence: CASSFRGQSNQPQHF. DNA for the CDR3: TGTGCCAGCAGTTTTCGGGGTCAGAGCAATCAGCCCCAGCATTTT.

This chain links TRBV27 with TRBJ2-7, with 7 bases matching TRBD1. CDR1 and CDR2 (germline): MNHEY, SMNVEV (reference sequence). V dropped 6 bases and J dropped 2; count of bases not matched to a gene: 7. This CDR3 is built from 14 residues. CDR3 residues: CASRGFGQAYEQYV. The CDR3 DNA reads TGTGCCAGCAGAGGGTTCGGACAGGCCTACGAGCAGTACGTC.

The chain links TRBV10-1 to TRBJ2-7; the D is unclear. This CDR3 has 13 residues. Germline CDR1 WNHNN, CDR2 SYGVQD (reference sequence). V lost 4 bases and J lost 3, with 10 bases in between. The CDR3 DNA sequence: TGCGCCAGCAGTGTTGCCGGGTTCTACGAGCAGTACGTC. It translates to CASSVAGFYEQYV.

Here the CDR3 reads CASSSLETQYF. The CDR3 DNA is TGTGCCAGCAGCTCCTTAGAGACCCAGTACTTC. This chain joins TRBV7-9 and TRBJ2-5; D uncertain. Germline CDR1 reads SEHNR; CDR2 reads FQNEAQ (reference sequence). V was clipped by 4 bases and J by 4 bases, with 4 bases between them. This CDR3 contains 11 residues.

V gene TRBV10-2 combines with J gene TRBJ2-3; 8 nucleotides line up with TRBD2. Germline assignment: CDR1 WSHSY and CDR2 SAAADI. Trimming at V came to 5 bases and at J to 3 bases, leaving 1 base not matched to a gene. This CDR3 has 13 residues. For the CDR3, the DNA is TGCGCCAGCAGTACTAGCGGAACAGATACGCAGTATTTT. Translating gives CASSTSGTDTQYF.

J is TRBJ2-1 and V is TRBV11-3, with D hard to call. CDR1 SGHNT and CDR2 YENEEA come from the germline V gene. Trimming removed 5 bases at V and 4 bases at J, with 15 bases between. The CDR3 runs to 15 residues. This chain's CDR3 is CASSPHSPGYNEQFF. In DNA form, the CDR3 reads TGTGCCAGCAGCCCCCACTCGCCAGGTTACAATGAGCAGTTCTTC.

The gene calls are TRBV19 and TRBJ1-2, with TRBD1 matching over 8 bases. With V trimmed by 10 bases and J by 0 bases, 10 bases remained unmatched. Germline V gene sequence: CDR1 LNHDA, CDR2 SQIVND (reference sequence). The CDR3 runs 15 residues. CDR3 DNA sequence: TGTGCCACCTCGCCGACAGGGGCGACTAACTATGGCTACACCTTC. Protein product: CATSPTGATNYGYTF.

This clone has just a few counts. CDR3 bases: TGTGCCAGCAGCTTAGGGGGGTACAGGGGAACTGAAGCTTTCTTT. This sequence encodes CASSLGGYRGTEAFF. The chain joins TRBV7-8 to TRBJ1-1, with 7 bases identical to TRBD1. After removal of 1 base from V and 5 bases from J, the junction contained 7 bases not matched to a gene. The germline CDR1 and CDR2 sequences are SGHVS and FQNEAQ. The CDR3 has 15 residues.

This chain uses TRBV4-3 with TRBJ2-5; D gene unclear. V shed 1 base and J shed 5 bases, with 14 bases lying between them. Germline values: CDR1 LGHNA, CDR2 YSLEER. The CDR3 loop spans 15 amino acids. Here the CDR3 DNA reads TGCGCCAGCAGCCAAGTATTAGGTACCGGGGAGACCCAGTACTTC. Its protein is CASSQVLGTGETQYF.

The chain combines TRBV6-6 with TRBJ1-4; 7 bases agree with TRBD1. Germline CDR1 MNHNY, CDR2 SVGAGI (reference sequence). V gave up 4 bases and J gave up 4 bases; unmatched junction bases: 9. This CDR3 is built from 16 residues. CDR3 residues: CASSSMTGRGNEKLFF. The CDR3 DNA sequence: TGTGCCAGCAGTTCCATGACAGGGAGAGGTAATGAAAAACTGTTTTTT.

The rearrangement uses TRBV4-1 and TRBJ1-4; 9 bases map to TRBD1. Germline assignment: CDR1 MGHRA and CDR2 YSYEKL. The CDR3 is 15 residues long. V lost 4 bases and J lost 8; bases outside the gene matches: 8. The CDR3 DNA follows: TGCGCCAGCAGCCGTTTGGGGACAGGGTCCGAAAAACTGTTTTTT. Its protein product is CASSRLGTGSEKLFF.

The chain combines TRBV13 with TRBJ1-1; D is ambiguous. The germline CDR1 and CDR2 sequences are PRHDT and FYEKMQ (reference sequence). CDR3 length: 14 amino acids. V dropped 5 bases and J dropped 0 bases, with 10 bases sitting between them. The CDR3 sequence: CASSPWSLNTEAFF. The DNA for the CDR3 is TGTGCCAGCAGCCCCTGGAGTTTGAACACTGAAGCTTTCTTT.

This chain uses TRBV18 with TRBJ1-5; no clear D. There are 13 residues in the CDR3. V shed 3 bases and J shed 5 bases, with 8 bases lying between them. Germline V gives CDR1 KGHSH, CDR2 LQKENI. The CDR3 is CASSPSRDQPQHF. DNA of the CDR3: TGTGCCAGCTCACCCTCCCGGGATCAGCCCCAGCATTTT.

The chain uses TRBV6-4 and TRBJ2-5; 11 bases are shared with TRBD2. V lost 3 bases to trimming and J lost 4 bases; unmatched junction nucleotides: 7. CDR3 length: 16 amino acids. Looked up from germline, CDR1 is MRHNA and CDR2 is SNTAGT. This CDR3 reads CASSERSGLAGETQYF. The DNA for the CDR3 is TGTGCCAGCAGTGAAAGATCCGGACTAGCGGGAGAGACCCAGTACTTC.

This clone was seen more than once but under ten times. The genes are TRBV29-1 and TRBJ1-1; TRBD1 might be the D (5 bases). Looked up from germline, CDR1 is SQVTM and CDR2 is ANQGSEA. V was cut by 4 bases and J by 4 bases, with 7 bases left in between. CDR3 length: 11 amino acids. This CDR3 reads CSVGQRTEAFF. The CDR3 DNA reads as TGCAGCGTTGGACAGCGCACTGAAGCTTTCTTT.

The chain recombines TRBV19 with TRBJ1-6, with D perhaps TRBD1 (5 bases). Per germline, CDR1 LNHDA and CDR2 SQIVND (reference sequence). The CDR3 contains 14 residues. Trimming shortened V by 3 bases and J by 6 bases, and 9 bases separated the two germline ends. The CDR3 nucleotides read TGTGCCAGTAGTATCCGGGGGTCTAATTCACCCCTCCACTTT. Its translation: CASSIRGSNSPLHF.

This chain joins TRBV2 and TRBJ1-6; D is perhaps TRBD1 (5 bases). The length of the CDR3 is 12 residues. Germline lookup yields CDR1 SNHLY and CDR2 FYNNEI. Trimming stripped 6 bases from V and 8 bases from J, with 8 bases between. CDR3 DNA: TGTGCCAGCAGGACAGATGATTCACCCCTCCACTTT. This translates into CASRTDDSPLHF.

The chain couples TRBV5-1 to TRBJ2-5; 9 positions match TRBD2. The CDR3 is 16 amino acids. Germline lookup yields CDR1 SGHRS and CDR2 YFSETQ. J gave up 0 bases and V 3 bases, and 6 bases lay outside the gene matches. CDR3 amino acids: CASSWSIAGDQETQYF. In DNA form, the CDR3 reads TGCGCCAGCAGCTGGTCGATAGCGGGGGACCAAGAGACCCAGTACTTC. The entire variable domain, with the rest obtained from reference TRBV5-1 and TRBJ2-5, is as follows: KAGVTQTPRYLIKTRGQQVTLSCSPISGHRSVSWYQQTPGQGLQFLFEYFSETQRNKGNFPGRFSGRQFSNSRSEMNVSTLELGDSALYLCASSWSIAGDQETQYFGPGTRLLVL.

The rearrangement links TRBV15 to TRBJ2-4, with TRBD2 identical over 7 bases. V lost 5 bases, J lost 7 bases, and 11 bases stayed unmatched. The CDR3 totals 15 residues. The germline V gene has CDR1 LNHNV and CDR2 YYDKDF (reference sequence). The CDR3 DNA reads TGTGCCACCAGCTCCGTGCGGGAGTCCCGTAACATTCAGTACTTC. As protein: CATSSVRESRNIQYF.

The gene calls are TRBV7-9 and TRBJ1-2; 9 bases match TRBD1. The trim removed 8 bases at V and 4 bases at J, leaving 5 bases unmatched. Germline CDR1 reads SEHNR; CDR2 reads FQNEAQ (reference sequence). The CDR3 consists of 13 residues. The CDR3: CASRSTGGYGYTF. CDR3 nucleotide sequence: TGTGCCAGCCGATCGACAGGGGGCTATGGCTACACCTTC.

This sequence joins TRBV5-4 and TRBJ1-2; weak D call: TRBD1 (6 bases). CDR1 and CDR2 from the germline V gene are SGHNT and YYREEE (reference sequence). V was shortened by 4 bases and J by 9 bases, with 13 bases between the two germline ends. The length of the CDR3 is 12 residues. The CDR3 bases are TGTGCCAGCAGCCCCCCCAGGGGCAGCTACACCTTC. It codes for CASSPPRGSYTF.

This clone was picked up a small number of times. The chain has TRBV3-1 (or the pseudogene TRBV3-2) and TRBJ1-3; no reliable D call. Germline CDR1 is LGHDT and CDR2 is YNNKEL (reference sequence). Trimming removed 4 bases from V and 5 bases from J, with 9 bases in between. The CDR3 has 13 amino acids. The CDR3, as DNA: TGTGCCAGCAGCCCCCCGGGTAGAAACACCATATATTTT. It specifies CASSPPGRNTIYF.

The gene calls are TRBV5-4 and TRBJ2-5, with TRBD2 matching over 8 bases. The CDR3 is made up of 14 amino acids. The V and J ends lost 3 bases and 6 bases, in that order; junction bases with no gene match: 7. Germline V gene data show CDR1 as SGHNT and CDR2 as YYREEE (reference sequence). This CDR3 is CASSSRLAMQTQYF. DNA of the CDR3: TGTGCCAGCAGCTCGAGACTAGCGATGCAGACCCAGTACTTC.

This sequence joins TRBV7-9 and TRBJ2-1, with no clear D. Trimming removed 2 bases at V and 0 bases at J, with 5 bases between. This CDR3 has 14 amino acids. Germline V CDR1 and CDR2: SEHNR, FQNEAQ (reference sequence). The CDR3 DNA reads as TGTGCCAGCAGCTTAACAGTCTCCTACAATGAGCAGTTCTTC. This codes for CASSLTVSYNEQFF.